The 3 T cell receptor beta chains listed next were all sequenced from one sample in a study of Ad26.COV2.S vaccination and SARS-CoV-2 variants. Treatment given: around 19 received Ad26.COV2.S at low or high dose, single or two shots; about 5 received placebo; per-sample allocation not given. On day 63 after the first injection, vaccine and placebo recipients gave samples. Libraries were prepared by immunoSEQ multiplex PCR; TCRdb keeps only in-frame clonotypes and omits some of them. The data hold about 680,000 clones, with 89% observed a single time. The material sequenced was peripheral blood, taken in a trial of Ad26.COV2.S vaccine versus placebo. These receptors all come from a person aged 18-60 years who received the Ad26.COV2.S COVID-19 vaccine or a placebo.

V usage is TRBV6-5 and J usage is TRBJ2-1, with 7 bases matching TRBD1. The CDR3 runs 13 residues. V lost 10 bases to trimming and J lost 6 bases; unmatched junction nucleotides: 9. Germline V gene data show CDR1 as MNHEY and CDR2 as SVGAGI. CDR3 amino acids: CATHRGPGNEQFF. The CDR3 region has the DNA TGTGCCACCCACAGGGGTCCGGGCAATGAGCAGTTCTTC.

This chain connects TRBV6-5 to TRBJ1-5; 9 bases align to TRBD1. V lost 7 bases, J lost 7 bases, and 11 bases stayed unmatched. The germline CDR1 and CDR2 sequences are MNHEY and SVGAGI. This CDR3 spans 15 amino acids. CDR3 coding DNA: TGTGCCAGCAAGCCCCTGGACAGGGGATCCCAGCCCCAGCATTTT. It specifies CASKPLDRGSQPQHF.

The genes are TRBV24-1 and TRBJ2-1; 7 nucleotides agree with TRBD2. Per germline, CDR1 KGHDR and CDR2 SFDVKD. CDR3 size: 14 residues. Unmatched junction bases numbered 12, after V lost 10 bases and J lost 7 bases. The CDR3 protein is CATQRDGGVNEQFF. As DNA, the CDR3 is TGTGCCACTCAGCGGGACGGGGGTGTTAATGAGCAGTTCTTC.